The next 7 T cell receptor beta chains were all read from a single sample in a study of blood T cell repertoires in COVID-19. Sequenced by immunoSEQ multiplex PCR; TCRdb stores in-frame clones only, minus some. The sample carries roughly 150,000 clones, approximately 86% recorded once. Sequenced sample: peripheral blood. Receptor source: an elderly woman with COVID-19, enrolled during active disease.

This rearrangement joins TRBV6-1 to TRBJ1-5; D unclear. V was shortened by 2 bases and J by 9 bases, with 11 bases between the two germline ends. CDR3 length: 13 amino acids. Germline V gene data show CDR1 as MNHNS and CDR2 as SASEGT. CDR3 sequence: CASSEQTAGPQHF. The CDR3 region has the DNA TGTGCCAGCAGTGAACAGACCGCGGGGCCCCAGCATTTT.

The V call is TRBV6-5, the J call TRBJ2-2; the D gene is possibly TRBD1 (7 bases). Germline CDR1 MNHEY, CDR2 SVGAGI. V shed 11 bases and J shed 4 bases, with 17 bases lying between them. The CDR3 consists of 14 residues. CDR3 sequence (DNA): TGTGCCGGCCGTCCGCAGGGGGGCACCGGGGAGCTGTTTTTT. This gives the protein CAGRPQGGTGELFF.

The rearrangement joins TRBV7-8 to TRBJ2-1; TRBD2 might be the D (6 bases). The CDR3 is 16 residues long. The V and J ends lost 5 bases and 1 base respectively, with 15 bases between them. Germline V gives CDR1 SGHVS, CDR2 FQNEAQ. The CDR3 here is CASSLSRLVSYNEQFF. The CDR3, as DNA: TGTGCCAGCAGCCTTTCAAGACTAGTGTCCTACAATGAGCAGTTCTTC.

The J gene is TRBJ1-1, the V gene TRBV19, with D unresolved. From germline, CDR1 is LNHDA and CDR2 SQIVND (reference sequence). Trimming took off 5 bases at V and 4 bases at J, with 11 bases between the two ends. There are 13 residues in the CDR3. The CDR3: CASSQNPGTEAFF. The CDR3 bases are TGTGCCAGTAGTCAGAATCCGGGCACTGAAGCTTTCTTT.

This clone is a singleton in its sample. The chain uses TRBV6-4 and TRBJ2-7; D ambiguous. Germline CDR1 is MRHNA and CDR2 is SNTAGT. V was clipped by 6 bases and J by 1 base, with 10 bases between them. The CDR3 has 13 residues. CDR3 nucleotides: TGTGCCAGCAGCCAGACTCCTTCCTACGAGCAGTACTTC. It encodes CASSQTPSYEQYF.

The genes are TRBV19 and TRBJ1-1; D uncertain. Germline assignment: CDR1 LNHDA and CDR2 SQIVND (reference sequence). The CDR3 extends over 13 amino acids. Trimming stripped 2 bases from V and 2 bases from J, with 6 bases between. In nucleotides, the CDR3 is TGTGCCAGTAGTATAAAGAGAAACACTGAAGCTTTCTTT. Encoded protein: CASSIKRNTEAFF.

V gene TRBV28 combines with J gene TRBJ1-1; TRBD1 might be the D (6 bases). CDR1 and CDR2 (germline): MDHEN, SYDVKM. The CDR3 has 16 amino acids. V was trimmed by 6 bases and J by 0 bases, leaving 17 bases between them. As DNA, the CDR3 is TGTGCCAGCAGCCTAGGGGGACGGAGGATGAACACTGAAGCTTTCTTT. It yields the protein CASSLGGRRMNTEAFF.